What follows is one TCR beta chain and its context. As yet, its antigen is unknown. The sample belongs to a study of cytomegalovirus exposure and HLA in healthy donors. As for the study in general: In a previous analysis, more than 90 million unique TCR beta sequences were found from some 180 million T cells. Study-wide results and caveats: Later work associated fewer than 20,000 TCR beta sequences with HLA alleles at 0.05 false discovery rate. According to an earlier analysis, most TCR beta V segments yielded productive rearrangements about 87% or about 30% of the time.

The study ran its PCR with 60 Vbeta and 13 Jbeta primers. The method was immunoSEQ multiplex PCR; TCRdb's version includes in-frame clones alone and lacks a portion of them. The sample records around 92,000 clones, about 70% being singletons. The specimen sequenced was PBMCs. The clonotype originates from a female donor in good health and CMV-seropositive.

CDR3 amino acids: CASLGTGAMNTEAFF. The DNA for the CDR3 is TGTGCCAGCCTGGGGACAGGGGCCATGAACACTGAAGCTTTCTTT. This chain links TRBV28 with TRBJ1-1, with 10 nucleotides matching TRBD1. Per the germline V gene, CDR1 is MDHEN and CDR2 is SYDVKM. V was pared by 8 bases and J by 0 bases, with 6 bases of the junction left unmatched. This CDR3 region has 15 residues. Drawing the rest from reference TRBV28 and TRBJ1-1, the complete variable domain is DVKVTQSSRYLVKRTGEKVFLECVQDMDHENMFWYRQDPGLGLRLIYFSYDVKMKEKGDIPEGYSVSREKKERFSLILESASTNQTSMYLCASLGTGAMNTEAFFGQGTRLTVV.